The rows below give T cell receptor beta chains drawn from one sample of a study of blood T cells in healthy people across ages. One entry per CDR3 protein, called by TCRdb with MiXCR from the 5' RACE reads. This sample has 500,000 to 700,000 distinct CDR3 sequences, with less than 35% found just once. Sequenced sample: blood. The receptor set was obtained from an elderly woman in good health. CDR3s include the opening cysteine and the closing phenylalanine or tryptophan. Each record gives: V gene, D gene, clone size, J gene, CDR3 protein, CDR3 DNA. A D gene is named only where the DNA matches it firmly. Clone size is not always given. Where it is, it says once, few, many or a class for expanded clones.

TRBV29-1,NA,NA,TRBJ2-1,CSVDWGLGDEQFF,TGCAGCGTTGATTGGGGGTTGGGTGATGAGCAGTTCTTC
TRBV7-7,NA,many,TRBJ2-5,CASTWSRQETQYF,TGTGCTAGCACCTGGAGTCGGCAAGAGACCCAGTACTTC
TRBV30,NA,few,TRBJ1-1,CAWSHMGTEAFF,TGTGCCTGGAGTCATATGGGCACTGAAGCTTTCTTT
TRBV12-3/TRBV12-4,NA,NA,TRBJ1-6,CASSWGQLNSPLHF,TGTGCCAGCAGCTGGGGACAACTGAATTCACCCCTCCACTTT
TRBV7-2,NA,few,TRBJ2-2,CASNFRGPLSGELFF,TGTGCCAGCAACTTCCGGGGGCCCCTCTCCGGGGAGCTGTTTTTT
TRBV20-1,NA,NA,TRBJ1-1,CSGKSRQSLNTEAFF,TGCAGTGGCAAATCCCGACAGAGTTTAAACACTGAAGCTTTCTTT
TRBV7-8,NA,NA,TRBJ1-3,CASSFGRVLNPGNTIYF,TGTGCCAGCAGCTTCGGGAGGGTCCTTAACCCCGGAAACACCATATATTTT
TRBV4-1,NA,many,TRBJ1-4,CASSQDLGAGEKLFF,TGCGCCAGCAGCCAAGATCTGGGGGCGGGTGAAAAACTGTTTTTT
TRBV6-6,NA,NA,TRBJ2-5,CASSLQGIAYNEQYF,TGTGCCAGCAGCCTACAGGGCATTGCCTACAATGAGCAGTACTTC
TRBV7-2,TRBD1,NA,TRBJ1-1,CASSLDQTGITEAFF,TGTGCCAGCAGCTTAGATCAGACAGGGATCACTGAAGCTTTCTTT
TRBV7-6,NA,few,TRBJ2-5,CASSLGAEAQYF,TGTGCCAGCAGCCTAGGGGCCGAGGCCCAGTACTTC
TRBV9,TRBD2,many,TRBJ2-1,CASSATGTSGYNEQFF,TGTGCCAGCAGCGCGACCGGGACTAGCGGCTACAATGAGCAGTTCTTC
TRBV12-3/TRBV12-4,TRBD2,NA,TRBJ2-3,CASSWASGGVFDTQYF,TGTGCCAGCAGTTGGGCTAGCGGGGGGGTCTTTGATACGCAGTATTTT